This T cell receptor beta chain was retrieved from a study of graft-versus-host responses after intestinal transplantation. In the study overall: Among the recipients, transplants were multivisceral, liver-intestinal, or isolated intestinal. Following induction with anti-thymocyte globulin, all recipients were given tacrolimus and steroids for approximately three years. General study points: GvH clone levels peaked in circulation, and this peak was associated with early post-transplant HvG declines. Recipient bone marrow held GvH clones, some seen earlier in ileum or blood.

CDR3 length equals 13 residues. Per the germline V gene, CDR1 is SNHLY and CDR2 is FYNNEI. The V end lost 9 bases, the J end lost 7 bases, and 13 bases lay between the germline ends. This clone is a singleton in its sample. The antigen is unknown. This table comes from immunoSEQ multiplex PCR, and its TCRdb copy is limited to in-frame clones, with some not included. This sample has about 100,000 clones, with less than 90% found just once. The TCR was taken from a human donor who was the organ donor for an intestinal transplant. The chain recombines TRBV2 with TRBJ1-6, with D possibly matching TRBD1 (6 bases). The sample was unstimulated CD4+ T cells sorted from spleen or lymph node cells, taken before transplant. CDR3 sequence: CASHRDGNSPLHF. CDR3 nucleotides: TGTGCCAGTCACAGGGATGGCAATTCACCCCTCCACTTT.